A selection of T cell receptor beta chains follows, all from one sample in a study of CD8 T cells in ankylosing spondylitis. TCRdb itself ran the 5' RACE reads through MiXCR, one entry per CDR3 protein. The table lists around 300,000 distinct CDR3 sequences, around 10% of them singletons. The sample taken for sequencing was blood, either unsorted or a sorted T cell fraction (not recorded which). The receptors derive from a female donor with ankylosing spondylitis or in good health (not recorded which). The CDR3 runs from the conserved cysteine through the conserved F or W. A D gene is named only where the DNA matches it firmly. Part of the rows lack a size; the others show once, few, many or a class for expanded clones.

TRBD1 TRBJ1-5 NA TRBV28 CASSPDRVYEYNQPQHF TGTGCCAGCAGTCCGGACAGGGTATACGAATACAATCAGCCCCAGCATTTT
TRBD1 TRBJ1-2 many TRBV27 CASSVSGTGEWGYGYTF TGTGCCAGCAGCGTATCCGGGACAGGGGAGTGGGGCTATGGCTACACCTTC
NA TRBJ2-2 NA TRBV28 CASSPSAGVPGELFF TGTGCCAGCAGTCCCTCGGCTGGGGTCCCCGGGGAGCTGTTTTTT
TRBD1 TRBJ1-4 few TRBV18 CASSPGTENEKLFF TGTGCCAGCTCACCAGGGACAGAGAATGAAAAACTGTTTTTT
NA TRBJ1-4 few TRBV5-1 CASSVTKATNEKLFF TGCGCCAGCAGCGTAACCAAAGCAACTAATGAAAAACTGTTTTTT
TRBD2 TRBJ2-3 many TRBV20-1 CSAEDRGSYTQYF TGCAGTGCGGAGGATCGCGGGAGTTATACGCAGTATTTT
NA TRBJ2-1 NA TRBV10-3 CAISESYVYNEQFF TGTGCCATCAGTGAGTCCTACGTCTACAATGAGCAGTTCTTC
NA TRBJ1-2 many TRBV5-1 CASSLLGGSGENGYTF TGCGCCAGCAGCTTGCTGGGCGGGTCAGGGGAGAATGGCTACACCTTC
NA TRBJ2-2 many TRBV20-1 CSARDMSGHIGELFF TGCAGTGCTAGAGATATGAGCGGGCATATCGGGGAGCTGTTTTTT
TRBD1 TRBJ2-6 few TRBV10-2 CASSEQGGPGANVLTF TGCGCCAGCAGTGAACAAGGGGGCCCTGGGGCCAACGTCCTGACTTTC
TRBD1 TRBJ1-2 NA TRBV7-8 CASSLIGTGAYGYTF TGTGCCAGCAGCTTAATTGGGACAGGGGCCTATGGCTACACCTTC
TRBD1 TRBJ1-5 once TRBV19 CASEMGQGGGNQPQHF TGTGCCAGTGAAATGGGACAGGGGGGCGGCAATCAGCCCCAGCATTTT
NA TRBJ2-2 few TRBV27 CASSFYLNTGELFF TGTGCCAGCAGTTTTTACTTGAACACCGGGGAGCTGTTTTTT
TRBD1 TRBJ1-4 few TRBV28 CASREGAANEKLFF TGTGCCAGCAGGGAGGGGGCGGCTAATGAAAAACTGTTTTTT
NA TRBJ1-5 many TRBV6-1 CASSPMGGGRGYINQPQHF TGTGCCAGCAGCCCCATGGGGGGCGGCAGGGGATATATCAATCAGCCCCAGCATTTT
NA TRBJ2-3 few TRBV5-1 CASRRTETDTQYF TGCGCCAGCAGACGGACCGAGACAGATACGCAGTATTTT
NA TRBJ1-1 few TRBV20-1 CSARAGRDTEAFF TGCAGTGCTAGAGCGGGACGGGACACTGAAGCTTTCTTT
NA TRBJ1-1 many TRBV12-3/TRBV12-4 CASRRTAGTEAFF TGTGCCAGCAGGAGAACGGCGGGCACTGAAGCTTTCTTT
NA TRBJ1-4 many TRBV20-1 CSARDHSEKLFF TGCAGTGCTAGAGATCACAGCGAAAAACTGTTTTTT
NA TRBJ2-7 NA TRBV19 CASSSQKDGQYEQYF TGTGCCAGTAGCTCCCAGAAGGACGGCCAGTACGAGCAGTACTTC
NA TRBJ1-4 NA TRBV5-1 CASSLGSTGEKLFF TGCGCCAGCAGCTTGGGAAGCACTGGGGAAAAACTGTTTTTT
TRBD1 TRBJ2-2 NA TRBV20-1 CSAPGQGGNTGELFF TGCAGTGCTCCGGGACAGGGAGGGAACACCGGGGAGCTGTTTTTT
NA TRBJ2-7 NA TRBV15 CATSDGFYYEQYF TGTGCCACCAGCGACGGGTTTTACTACGAGCAGTACTTC
TRBD1 TRBJ1-6 NA TRBV18 CASSPDRGLGSPLHF TGTGCCAGCTCACCGGACAGGGGGCTTGGTTCACCCCTCCACTTT
NA TRBJ1-1 NA TRBV10-2 CASRDPNTEAFF TGCGCCAGTCGAGATCCGAACACTGAAGCTTTCTTT
TRBD2 TRBJ2-7 many TRBV27 CASSLFSVGAGVGEQYF TGTGCCAGCAGTTTATTCTCGGTCGGAGCGGGAGTAGGGGAGCAGTACTTC
NA TRBJ2-3 many TRBV20-1 CSARASNARGTDTQYF TGCAGTGCTAGAGCCTCCAACGCCAGGGGTACAGATACGCAGTATTTT
NA TRBJ2-2 many TRBV5-1 CASSLRVEGELFF TGCGCCAGCAGCTTGAGGGTGGAAGGGGAGCTGTTTTTT
TRBD2 TRBJ2-7 NA TRBV28 CASSSTGTSGEPPYEQYF TGTGCCAGCAGTTCGACGGGGACTAGCGGGGAACCTCCCTACGAGCAGTACTTC
TRBD1 TRBJ2-7 many TRBV5-1 CASSSGGTGDYEQYF TGCGCCAGCAGCTCGGGCGGGACAGGGGACTACGAGCAGTACTTC
TRBD2 TRBJ2-3 many TRBV28 CASSLTSGGSTDTQYF TGTGCCAGCAGTTTAACTAGCGGGGGGAGCACAGATACGCAGTATTTT
TRBD1 TRBJ2-7 many TRBV20-1 CSARLYRGQKYEQYF TGCAGTGCTCGACTTTACAGGGGACAGAAGTACGAGCAGTACTTC
NA TRBJ1-6 many TRBV11-2 CASSLFAPLSSYNSPLHF TGTGCCAGCAGCTTATTCGCACCTCTCAGCTCCTATAATTCACCCCTCCACTTT
NA TRBJ2-7 many TRBV20-1 CSARPGQFYEQYF TGCAGTGCTAGGCCTGGACAATTCTACGAGCAGTACTTC
NA TRBJ2-5 many TRBV6-5 CASSYKETQYF TGTGCCAGCAGTTATAAAGAGACCCAGTACTTC
TRBD2 TRBJ2-1 many TRBV20-1 CSAWTSGSYSYNEQFF TGCAGTGCATGGACTAGCGGCTCCTACTCCTACAATGAGCAGTTCTTC
NA TRBJ1-4 few TRBV6-1 CASSPAAGEEKLFF TGTGCCAGCAGTCCGGCCGCGGGTGAGGAAAAACTGTTTTTT
TRBD1 TRBJ1-5 few TRBV5-1 CASSPETGIQPQHF TGCGCCAGCAGTCCCGAGACAGGGATTCAGCCCCAGCATTTT
NA TRBJ2-2 NA TRBV5-1 CASSLFESGEDGELFF TGCGCCAGCAGCTTGTTTGAATCAGGGGAGGATGGGGAGCTGTTTTTT
NA TRBJ1-1 NA TRBV5-4 CASSLTRDTEAFF TGTGCCAGCAGCCTGACTAGGGACACTGAAGCTTTCTTT
TRBD2 TRBJ2-1 many TRBV20-1 CSARDPGRSYNEQFF TGCAGTGCTAGAGACCCCGGGAGGTCCTACAATGAGCAGTTCTTC
NA TRBJ2-7 many TRBV20-1 CSAQRPGARTLYEQYF TGCAGTGCTCAAAGGCCTGGTGCTAGAACACTATACGAGCAGTACTTC
TRBD2 TRBJ2-1 few TRBV4-1 CASSHVFGREGRNEQFF TGCGCCAGCAGCCACGTTTTTGGGCGGGAGGGCCGCAATGAGCAGTTCTTC
NA TRBJ2-5 NA TRBV20-1 CSARDGSLAQETQYF TGCAGTGCTAGAGATGGATCACTAGCACAAGAGACCCAGTACTTC